This TCR beta chain was profiled in a study of shared clonotypes between healthy human individuals. General observations from the study: Memory subsets generally showed lower estimated richness than naive subsets.

Donors, healthy HIV-negative adults, lacked recent acute infections or vaccinations. Genomic DNA of every subset was divided equally among multiple immunoSEQ plates. This table comes from immunoSEQ multiplex PCR, and its TCRdb copy is limited to in-frame clones, with some not included. The sample consists of 2 million to 2.5 million clones, more than 85% of them appearing once. As regards this clone: Its target is unknown.

The CDR3 extends over 15 amino acids. The V gene's germline CDR1 is LNHDA and CDR2 SQIVND (reference sequence). V lost 5 bases to trimming and J lost 2 bases; unmatched junction nucleotides: 8. The TCR was taken from a man between 18 and 35 years old in good health. Some clones in this sample may be carry-over from other donors' samples. Sequencing was done on a sample of naive CD4+ T cells from PBMCs. Specified subset: CD45RA+ positively selected. The chain combines TRBV19 with TRBJ2-7, with TRBD2 identical over 8 bases. CDR3 loop: CASSGLAPNTYEQYF. The CDR3 nucleotides read TGTGCCAGTAGTGGACTAGCCCCAAACACCTACGAGCAGTACTTC.